The clone carrying this T cell receptor beta chain was observed a single time. What it recognizes is unknown. The data derive from a study of PD-1 blockade in classical Hodgkin lymphoma. Study-level findings and limits: The study found complete responders had baseline diversity similar to newly diagnosed patients. Patients with an early start, nivolumab under 1 year after ASCT, were excluded.

Method: immunoSEQ multiplex PCR; TCRdb's copy keeps in-frame clones and lacks some. The sample lists tens of thousands of clones, about nine tenths occurring once. Time point of the sample: cycle 4 day 1 (C4D1), after 6 weeks of nivolumab. With no exception, relapse followed autologous stem cell transplantation in all patients, and brentuximab vedotin exposure varied. The sample consisted of peripheral blood mononuclear cells (PBMCs), taken before the fourth cycle of nivolumab. The receptor comes from a human donor with classical Hodgkin lymphoma.

The CDR3 loop is CASSPAVDPYYGYTF. DNA of the CDR3: TGTGCCAGCAGCCCGGCTGTCGACCCATACTATGGCTACACCTTC. V gene TRBV7-9 combines with J gene TRBJ1-2, with D uncertain. V was cut by 5 bases and J by 3 bases, with 16 bases left in between. CDR1 and CDR2 (germline): SEHNR, FQNEAQ (reference sequence). The CDR3 consists of 15 residues.